This T cell receptor (beta chain) was found in a study of cytomegalovirus exposure and HLA in healthy donors. Across the study: Inside one of the first data releases sat tens of millions of unique TCRs taken from HLA-typed donors. Study-level points and caveats: An observed cluster of highly shared sequence variants was recorded as a likely sequencing artifact. Donors were assumed by presence/absence analyses to have roughly uniform sequencing depth.

The PCR employed 60 Vbeta primers together with 13 Jbeta primers. Sequencing was performed with immunoSEQ multiplex PCR; in TCRdb, only in-frame clones are kept and a portion is missing. The sample has 45,000 to 65,000 clones. Between the trimmed V and J ends, which lost 5 bases and 0 bases, there was a span of 6 bases. This CDR3 spans 13 amino acids. Looked up from germline, CDR1 is MNHEY and CDR2 is SMNVEV (reference sequence). As concerns this clone: The antigen is unknown.

This chain joins TRBV27 and TRBJ2-3, with D unclear. The sequenced material came from PBMCs. The sequence was collected from a man between 18 and 29 years old in good health and CMV-seropositive. The CDR3 protein is CASSRVSTDTQYF. DNA for the CDR3: TGTGCCAGCAGTCGGGTGAGCACAGATACGCAGTATTTT.